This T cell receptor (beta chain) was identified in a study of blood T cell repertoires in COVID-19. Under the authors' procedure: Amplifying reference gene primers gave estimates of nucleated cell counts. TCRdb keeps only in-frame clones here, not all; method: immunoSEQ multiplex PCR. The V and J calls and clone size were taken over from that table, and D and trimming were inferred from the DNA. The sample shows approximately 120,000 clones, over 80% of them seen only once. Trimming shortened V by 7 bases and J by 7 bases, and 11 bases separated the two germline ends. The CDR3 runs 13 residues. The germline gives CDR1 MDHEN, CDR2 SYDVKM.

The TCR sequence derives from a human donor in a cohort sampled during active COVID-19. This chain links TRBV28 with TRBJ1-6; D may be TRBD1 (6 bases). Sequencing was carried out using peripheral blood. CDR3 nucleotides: TGTGCCAGCAAAACAGGGAACAATTCACCCCTCCACTTT. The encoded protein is CASKTGNNSPLHF. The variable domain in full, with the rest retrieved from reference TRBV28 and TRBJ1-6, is DVKVTQSSRYLVKRTGEKVFLECVQDMDHENMFWYRQDPGLGLRLIYFSYDVKMKEKGDIPEGYSVSREKKERFSLILESASTNQTSMYLCASKTGNNSPLHFGNGTRLTVT.